A single sample is the source of the 18 T cell receptor beta chains below, sequenced in a study of blood T cell repertoires in COVID-19. The method was immunoSEQ multiplex PCR; TCRdb's version includes in-frame clones alone and lacks a portion of them. The sample contains 180,000 or so clones, roughly 89% of which appear only once. The sample consisted of peripheral blood. These receptors were taken from a man aged 50-60 years with acute or convalescent COVID-19.

CDR3 DNA: TGTGCCAGCAGGCGACAGGCTGGAAACACCATATATTTT. This translates into CASRRQAGNTIYF. This sequence joins TRBV12-3 or TRBV12-4 and TRBJ1-3, with D possibly matching TRBD1 (6 bases). The CDR3 extends over 13 amino acids. The germline V and J ends were trimmed by 6 bases and 2 bases, with 8 bases remaining between them.

V and J are TRBV12-3 or TRBV12-4 and TRBJ1-6, with D possibly being TRBD1 (6 bases). This CDR3 region has 12 residues. The V gene lost 4 bases and the J gene lost 9 bases, with 7 bases spanning the gap. The CDR3 region is CASSWGRSPLHF. Here the CDR3 DNA reads TGTGCCAGCAGTTGGGGGCGTTCACCCCTCCACTTT.

This clone was detected only once. The chain links TRBV18 to TRBJ1-5, with a weak D call TRBD1 (5 bases). The CDR3 is 17 amino acids. Trimming removed 3 bases from V and 0 bases from J, with 15 bases in between. CDR1 and CDR2 from the germline V gene are KGHSH and LQKENI. The CDR3 loop is CASSPLGGFGSNQPQHF. CDR3 nucleotides: TGTGCCAGCTCACCTCTCGGGGGGTTCGGTAGCAATCAGCCCCAGCATTTT.

The chain uses TRBV9 and TRBJ2-3, with 11 bases lining up with TRBD2. Germline V CDR1 and CDR2: SGDLS, YYNGEE. Germline trimming cut 0 bases from V and 7 bases from J; bases unmatched to any gene: 13. The CDR3 sequence is 18 residues long. In DNA, the CDR3 is TGTGCCAGCAGCGTAGGTAGCGGGGGGGCTCCGGGCGTCCATACGCAGTATTTT. Translated, it gives CASSVGSGGAPGVHTQYF.

The chain has TRBV4-2 and TRBJ1-2, with D maybe TRBD1 (6 bases). V lost 1 base, J lost 5 bases, and 17 bases lay in between. Germline V lookup: CDR1 LGHNA, CDR2 YNFKEQ. The CDR3 sequence is 16 residues long. The CDR3 nucleotides read TGTGCCAGCAGCCAAGGGCGGGGGGGCGAGGATTATGGCTACACCTTC. Translated: CASSQGRGGEDYGYTF.

The J gene is TRBJ2-5, the V gene TRBV3-1 (or the pseudogene TRBV3-2); D is perhaps TRBD2 (6 bases). The CDR3 contains 11 residues. Germline V gene sequence: CDR1 LGHDT, CDR2 YNNKEL (reference sequence). V lost 4 bases and J lost 13, with 13 bases in between. Here the CDR3 DNA reads TGTGCCAGCAGCCTCACGGGGGATAGGTACTTC. This gives the protein CASSLTGDRYF.

The rearrangement links TRBV27 to TRBJ2-2, with TRBD2 identical over 8 bases. CDR1 MNHEY and CDR2 SMNVEV come from the germline V gene (reference sequence). The CDR3 runs 13 residues. J lost 7 bases, V lost 8 bases, and 6 bases had no gene match. CDR3 protein: CASQRGGFGELFF. DNA for the CDR3: TGTGCCAGCCAACGGGGGGGCTTCGGGGAGCTGTTTTTT.

The chain recombines TRBV28 with TRBJ1-2; the D gene is possibly TRBD1 (5 bases). The CDR3 is 14 amino acids. V was pared by 2 bases and J by 3 bases, with 10 bases between. Germline CDR1 and CDR2: MDHEN and SYDVKM. The CDR3, as DNA: TGTGCCAGCAGTTTAGGGGCAGGATACTATGGCTACACCTTC. Translating gives CASSLGAGYYGYTF.

V usage is TRBV2 and J usage is TRBJ2-1; weak D call: TRBD1 (5 bases). Germline V CDR1 and CDR2: SNHLY, FYNNEI. V was clipped by 3 bases and J by 0 bases, with 21 bases between them. CDR3 size: 19 residues. This CDR3 is CASSDMRMDTLASYNEQFF. Written as DNA, the CDR3 is TGTGCCAGCAGTGATATGAGAATGGACACCTTAGCCTCCTACAATGAGCAGTTCTTC.

This clone came up once. The chain recombines TRBV16 with TRBJ1-5; 7 bases map to TRBD1. The CDR3 sequence is 17 residues long. Germline V lookup: CDR1 KGHSY, CDR2 FQNENV. V dropped 4 bases and J dropped 0; count of bases not matched to a gene: 9. CDR3 protein: CASSLLTGPYSNQPQHF. In DNA, the CDR3 is TGTGCCAGCAGCCTTTTGACAGGGCCGTATAGCAATCAGCCCCAGCATTTT. The whole variable domain, remainder taken from reference TRBV16 and TRBJ1-5, is GEEVAQTPKHLVRGEGQKAKLYCAPIKGHSYVFWYQQVLKNEFKFLISFQNENVFDETGMPKERFSAKCLPNSPCSLEIQATKLEDSAVYFCASSLLTGPYSNQPQHFGDGTRLSIL.

This clone was seen a single time. The chain links TRBV7-9 to TRBJ2-1; 9 bases agree with TRBD2. This CDR3 region has 12 residues. J gave up 14 bases and V 2 bases, and 4 bases lay outside the gene matches. Per germline, CDR1 SEHNR and CDR2 FQNEAQ (reference sequence). DNA of the CDR3: TGTGCCAGCAGCTTAAGTCTAGCGGGAAAGTTCTTC. Residues: CASSLSLAGKFF.

J is TRBJ2-1 and V is TRBV5-1, with 7 positions matching TRBD1. Per germline, CDR1 SGHRS and CDR2 YFSETQ. This CDR3 contains 15 residues. V lost 2 bases to trimming and J lost 4 bases; unmatched junction nucleotides: 6. CDR3 DNA: TGCGCCAGCAGCTTTATAGGGGGCGCTTACAATGAGCAGTTCTTC. Translated, it gives CASSFIGGAYNEQFF.

The rearrangement links TRBV7-3 to TRBJ2-2; no clear D gene. The CDR3 sequence is 14 residues long. V was pared by 5 bases and J by 2 bases, with 9 bases between. Germline V lookup: CDR1 SGHTA, CDR2 FQGTGA. The CDR3 is CASSSTRNTGELFF. DNA for the CDR3: TGTGCCAGCAGCAGTACAAGAAACACCGGGGAGCTGTTTTTT.

The CDR3 here is CASSGLAALFSSYNEQFF. Written as DNA, the CDR3 is TGTGCCAGCAGTGGACTAGCGGCTCTATTCTCCTCCTACAATGAGCAGTTCTTC. The chain links TRBV13 to TRBJ2-1, with TRBD2 matching 10 bases. The CDR3 sequence is 18 residues long. Germline V gene sequence: CDR1 PRHDT, CDR2 FYEKMQ (reference sequence). V shed 6 bases, J shed 0 bases, and the junction held 11 bases outside the gene matches.

This clone was counted only a few times. The chain has TRBV4-2 and TRBJ2-2; TRBD2 agrees at 9 bases. Germline loops: CDR1 LGHNA, CDR2 YNFKEQ. V was clipped by 0 bases and J by 6 bases; unmatched bases: 5. The CDR3 runs 16 residues. The CDR3 bases are TGTGCCAGCAGCCAAGATGTTGGGACTAGCTCCGGGGAGCTGTTTTTT. Amino acids: CASSQDVGTSSGELFF.

This clone was counted once. Other nucleotide sequences from this sample produce the same CDR3. V usage is TRBV5-1 and J usage is TRBJ2-7; D unclear. Germline loops: CDR1 SGHRS, CDR2 YFSETQ. The length of the CDR3 is 12 residues. V was pared by 1 base and J by 2 bases, with 4 bases between. The DNA for the CDR3 is TGCGCCAGCAGCTTGCCTGCCTACGAGCAGTACTTC. Translated, it gives CASSLPAYEQYF. Combining the CDR3 with reference TRBV5-1 and TRBJ2-7 gives the whole variable domain KAGVTQTPRYLIKTRGQQVTLSCSPISGHRSVSWYQQTPGQGLQFLFEYFSETQRNKGNFPGRFSGRQFSNSRSEMNVSTLELGDSALYLCASSLPAYEQYFGPGTRLTVT.

V and J are TRBV6-5 and TRBJ1-2, with D maybe TRBD1 (5 bases). Trimming removed 6 bases at V and 4 bases at J, with 9 bases between. CDR1 and CDR2 from the germline V gene are MNHEY and SVGAGI. The CDR3 runs to 12 residues. CDR3 sequence: CASSQGPYGYTF. The CDR3 DNA is TGTGCCAGCAGCCAGGGTCCCTATGGCTACACCTTC.

The V call is TRBV2, the J call TRBJ1-4; TRBD1 matches at 7 bases. The germline V gene has CDR1 SNHLY and CDR2 FYNNEI. CDR3 size: 16 residues. The junction had 11 bases not matched to a gene; V was cut back by 6 bases and J by 4 bases. CDR3 bases: TGTGCCAGCAGGACCCGTCCAGGGGGATATAATGAAAAACTGTTTTTT. Translation: CASRTRPGGYNEKLFF.